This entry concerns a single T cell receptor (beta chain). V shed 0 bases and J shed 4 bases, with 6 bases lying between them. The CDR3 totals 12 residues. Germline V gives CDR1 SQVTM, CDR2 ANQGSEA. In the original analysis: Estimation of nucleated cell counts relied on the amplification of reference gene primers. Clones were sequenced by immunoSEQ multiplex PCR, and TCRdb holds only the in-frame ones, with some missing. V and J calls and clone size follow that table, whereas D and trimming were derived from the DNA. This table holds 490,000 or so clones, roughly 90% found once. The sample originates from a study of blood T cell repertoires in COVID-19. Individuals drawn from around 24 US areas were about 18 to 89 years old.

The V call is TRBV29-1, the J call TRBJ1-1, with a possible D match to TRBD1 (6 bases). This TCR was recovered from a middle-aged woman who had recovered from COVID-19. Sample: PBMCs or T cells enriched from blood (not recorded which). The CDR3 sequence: CSVEEGGTEAFF. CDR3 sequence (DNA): TGCAGCGTTGAAGAAGGGGGCACTGAAGCTTTCTTT. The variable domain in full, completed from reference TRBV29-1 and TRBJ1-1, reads SAVISQKPSRDICQRGTSLTIQCQVDSQVTMMFWYRQQPGQSLTLIATANQGSEATYESGFVIDKFPISRPNLTFSTLTVSNMSPEDSSIYLCSVEEGGTEAFFGQGTRLTVV.